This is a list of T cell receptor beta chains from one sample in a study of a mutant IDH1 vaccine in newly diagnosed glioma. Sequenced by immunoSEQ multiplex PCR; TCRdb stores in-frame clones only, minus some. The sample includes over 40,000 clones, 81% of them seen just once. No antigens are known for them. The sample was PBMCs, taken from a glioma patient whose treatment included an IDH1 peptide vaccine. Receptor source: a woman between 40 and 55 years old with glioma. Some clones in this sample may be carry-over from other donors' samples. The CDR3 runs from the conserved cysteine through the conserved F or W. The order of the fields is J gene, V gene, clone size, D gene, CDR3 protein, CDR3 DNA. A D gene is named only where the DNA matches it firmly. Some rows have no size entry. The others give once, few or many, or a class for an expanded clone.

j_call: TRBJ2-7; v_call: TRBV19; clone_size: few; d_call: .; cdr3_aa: CASSMGSEAYEQYF; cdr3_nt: TGTGCCAGTAGTATGGGGAGTGAAGCCTACGAGCAGTACTTC
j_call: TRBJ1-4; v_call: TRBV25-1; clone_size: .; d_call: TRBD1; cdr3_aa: CASSKQGSNEKLFF; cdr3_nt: TGTGCCAGCAGTAAACAGGGGTCTAATGAAAAACTGTTTTTT
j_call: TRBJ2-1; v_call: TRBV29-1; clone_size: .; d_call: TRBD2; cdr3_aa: CSVAILAVYNEQFF; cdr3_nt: TGCAGCGTGGCGATCCTAGCGGTCTACAATGAGCAGTTCTTC
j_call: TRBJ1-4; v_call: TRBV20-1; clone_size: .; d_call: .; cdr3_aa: CSADREKLFF; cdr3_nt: TGCAGTGCAGACAGGGAAAAACTGTTTTTT
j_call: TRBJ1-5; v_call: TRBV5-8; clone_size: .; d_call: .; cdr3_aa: CASSTGTLSNQPQHF; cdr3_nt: TGTGCCAGCAGCACCGGGACTCTTAGCAATCAGCCCCAGCATTTT
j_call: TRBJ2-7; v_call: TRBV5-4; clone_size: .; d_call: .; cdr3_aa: CASSLDRYEQYF; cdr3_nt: TGTGCCAGCAGCTTGGACAGGTACGAGCAGTACTTC
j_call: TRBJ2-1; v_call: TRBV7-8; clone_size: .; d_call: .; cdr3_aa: CASSLRAASQFF; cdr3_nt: TGTGCCAGCAGCTTAAGGGCAGCGAGCCAGTTCTTC
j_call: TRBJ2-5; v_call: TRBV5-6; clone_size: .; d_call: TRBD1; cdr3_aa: CASSSRGLGQGQETQYF; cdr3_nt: TGTGCCAGCAGCTCCAGGGGGCTTGGGCAGGGGCAAGAGACCCAGTACTTC
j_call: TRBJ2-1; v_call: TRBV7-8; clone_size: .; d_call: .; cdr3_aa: CASSLGRHNEQFF; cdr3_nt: TGTGCCAGCAGCTTGGGAAGACACAATGAGCAGTTCTTC
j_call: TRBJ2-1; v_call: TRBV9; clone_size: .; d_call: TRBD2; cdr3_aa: CASSVGLAGGYNEQFF; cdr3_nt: TGTGCCAGCAGCGTGGGCCTAGCGGGAGGATACAATGAGCAGTTCTTC
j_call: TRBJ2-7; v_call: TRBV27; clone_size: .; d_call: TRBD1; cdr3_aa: CASRGNPMGQITSYEQYF; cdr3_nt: TGTGCCAGCAGAGGAAACCCGATGGGACAGATTACAAGCTACGAGCAGTACTTC